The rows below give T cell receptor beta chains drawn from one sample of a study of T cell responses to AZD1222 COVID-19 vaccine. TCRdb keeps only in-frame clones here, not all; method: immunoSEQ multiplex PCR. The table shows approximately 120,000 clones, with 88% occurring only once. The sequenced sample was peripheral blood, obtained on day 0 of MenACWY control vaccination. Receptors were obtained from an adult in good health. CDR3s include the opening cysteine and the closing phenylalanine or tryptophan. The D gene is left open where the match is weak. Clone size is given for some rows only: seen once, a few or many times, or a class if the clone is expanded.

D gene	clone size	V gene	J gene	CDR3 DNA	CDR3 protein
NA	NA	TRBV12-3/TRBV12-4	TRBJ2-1	TGTGCCAGCAGAGGGGGAGCTGAGCAGTTCTTC	CASRGGAEQFF
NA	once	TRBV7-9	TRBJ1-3	TGTGCCAGCAGCCCACCAGGGGCTCCTGGAAACACCATATATTTT	CASSPPGAPGNTIYF
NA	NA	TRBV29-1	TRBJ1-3	TGCAGCGTTGCCTCGGAGGGAGGAAACACCATATATTTT	CSVASEGGNTIYF
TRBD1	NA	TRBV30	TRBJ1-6	TGTGCCTGCAACAGGGGCTCTAGCTCCTATAATTCACCCCTCCACTTT	CACNRGSSSYNSPLHF
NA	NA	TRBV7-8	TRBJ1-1	TGTGCCAGCAGCTATCGAACCGAAGCTTTCTTT	CASSYRTEAFF
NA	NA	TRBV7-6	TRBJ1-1	TGTGCCAGCAGCTTCAACCGAGTCACTGAAGCTTTCTTT	CASSFNRVTEAFF
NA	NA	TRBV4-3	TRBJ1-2	TGCGCCAGCAGCCAGATCTCGAGCCACTATGGCTACACCTTC	CASSQISSHYGYTF
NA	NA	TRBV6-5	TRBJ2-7	TGTGCCAGCAGTTTACCCGATAAGGGGAGCTCCTACGAGCAGTACTTC	CASSLPDKGSSYEQYF
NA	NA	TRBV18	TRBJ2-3	TGTGCCAGCTCACCGCGGCGGAGCACAGATACGCAGTATTTT	CASSPRRSTDTQYF
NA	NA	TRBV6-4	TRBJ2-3	TGTGCCAGCAGTGACTCGGCAGGGGGGAACACAGATACGCAGTATTTT	CASSDSAGGNTDTQYF
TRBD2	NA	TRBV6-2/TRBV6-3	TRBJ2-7	TGTGCCAGCAGTTACTCGAATAGCGGGGACAAGCAGTACTTC	CASSYSNSGDKQYF
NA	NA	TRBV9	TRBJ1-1	TGTGCCAGCAGCGCCCTTGACACCCGAAACACTGAAGCTTTCTTT	CASSALDTRNTEAFF
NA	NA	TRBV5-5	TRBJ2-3	TGTGCCAGCAGCCGCGTGCTAGCCCTAGGTTCATTGGATACGCAGTATTTT	CASSRVLALGSLDTQYF
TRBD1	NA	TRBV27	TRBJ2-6	TGTGCCAGCAGTGCAGACAGGGCTGGGGCCAACGTCCTGACTTTC	CASSADRAGANVLTF
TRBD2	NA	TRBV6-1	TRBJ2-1	TGTGCCAGCAGTGATCGACTAGCGGGTTACAATGAGCAGTTCTTC	CASSDRLAGYNEQFF
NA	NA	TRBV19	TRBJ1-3	TGTGCCAGTACTAGACAGGTCTCTGGAAACACCATATATTTT	CASTRQVSGNTIYF
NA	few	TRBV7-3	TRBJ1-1	TGTGCCAGCAGCCTAGACACTTTTCAGACTGAAGCTTTCTTT	CASSLDTFQTEAFF
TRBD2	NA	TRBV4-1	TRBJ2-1	TGCGCCAGCAGCCAAGACAGGCTAGCGGGAGAAAATGAGCAGTTCTTC	CASSQDRLAGENEQFF
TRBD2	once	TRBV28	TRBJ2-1	TGTGCCAGCAGTTTAGGGGCGGGAGGTCCTAGGGAGCAGTTCTTC	CASSLGAGGPREQFF
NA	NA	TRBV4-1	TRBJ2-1	TGCGCCAGCAGCCAATTTGTGGCTAGCTCCTACAATGAGCAGTTCTTC	CASSQFVASSYNEQFF
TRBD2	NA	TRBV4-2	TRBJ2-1	TGTGCCAGCAGCGGGGGACTAGACAATGAGCAGTTCTTC	CASSGGLDNEQFF
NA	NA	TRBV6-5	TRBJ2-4	TGTGCCAGCCGGGGACTGTTGTGGGAAAACATTCAGTACTTC	CASRGLLWENIQYF
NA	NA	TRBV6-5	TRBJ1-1	TGTGCCATAACAGGAGACTACACTGAAGCTTTCTTT	CAITGDYTEAFF
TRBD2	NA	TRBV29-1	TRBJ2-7	TGCAGCGTTCAGCGGGGCTCATACGAGCAGTACTTC	CSVQRGSYEQYF
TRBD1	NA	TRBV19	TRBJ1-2	TGTGCCAGTAGTAGATCGGACAGGGTCGATGGCTATGGCTACACCTTC	CASSRSDRVDGYGYTF
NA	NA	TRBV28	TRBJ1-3	TGTGCCAGCAGTTTGCACCGCGCTGGGGGAAACACCATATATTTT	CASSLHRAGGNTIYF
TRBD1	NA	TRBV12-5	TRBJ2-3	TGTGCTAGTGGGCAAGACAGGGATTTGTATACGCAGTATTTT	CASGQDRDLYTQYF
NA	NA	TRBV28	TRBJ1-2	TGTGCCAGCAGTTTAGACATGTTTGACTATGGCTACACCTTC	CASSLDMFDYGYTF
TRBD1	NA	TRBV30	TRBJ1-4	TGTGCCTGGAGTGGAGGACAGGGCGGTGAAAAACTGTTTTTT	CAWSGGQGGEKLFF
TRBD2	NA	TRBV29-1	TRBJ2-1	TGCAGCGTTGCTACTCTAGCGGACTACAATGAGCAGTTCTTC	CSVATLADYNEQFF
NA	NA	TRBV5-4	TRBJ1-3	TGTGCCAGCAGCTTGGGAGGAACTCGGAGCGGGGACACCATATATTTT	CASSLGGTRSGDTIYF
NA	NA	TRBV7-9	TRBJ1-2	TGTGCCAGCAGCAAAGAGAAGGGGAACTATGGCTACACCTTC	CASSKEKGNYGYTF
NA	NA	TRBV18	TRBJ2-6	TGTGCCAGCTCACAGGAGTTAGACTCTGGGGCCAACGTCCTGACTTTC	CASSQELDSGANVLTF
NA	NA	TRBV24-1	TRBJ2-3	TGTGCCACCAGGACAGACAGCACAGATACGCAGTATTTT	CATRTDSTDTQYF
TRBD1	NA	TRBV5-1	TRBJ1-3	TGCGCCAGCAGCTTGGCCGAGACAGGGATTGGAAACACCATATATTTT	CASSLAETGIGNTIYF
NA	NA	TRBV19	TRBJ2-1	TGTGCCAGTATGCCCGGTTCGACCAGCTCCTACAATGAGCAGTTCTTC	CASMPGSTSSYNEQFF
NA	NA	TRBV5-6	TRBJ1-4	TGTGCCAGCAGCTTGGCAGGGCAGCATAATGAAAAACTGTTTTTT	CASSLAGQHNEKLFF
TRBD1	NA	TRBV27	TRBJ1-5	TGTGCCAGCAGTACCCGGGACAGGGGGTCGTATAGCAATCAGCCCCAGCATTTT	CASSTRDRGSYSNQPQHF
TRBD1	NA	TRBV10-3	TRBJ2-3	TGTGCCATAAGGGGACAGGGGACGGATCGGAGGTCAGATACGCAGTATTTT	CAIRGQGTDRRSDTQYF
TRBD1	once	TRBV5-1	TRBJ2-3	TGCGCCAGCAGCGGGGGACAGGCCAGCACAGATACGCAGTATTTT	CASSGGQASTDTQYF
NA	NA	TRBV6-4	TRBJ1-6	TGTGCCAGCAGTGACTCCGGGAATTCACCCCTCCACTTT	CASSDSGNSPLHF
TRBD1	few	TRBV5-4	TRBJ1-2	TGTGCCAGCAGCGGACAGGGGACATATGGCTACACCTTC	CASSGQGTYGYTF
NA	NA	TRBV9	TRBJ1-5	TGTGCCAGCAGCGTAGAAGCACAGGGTTTCGGTACCCAGCATTTT	CASSVEAQGFGTQHF
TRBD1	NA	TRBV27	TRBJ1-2	TGTGCCAGCAGTTTATCGAACAGGGGGGCCTATGGCTACACCTTC	CASSLSNRGAYGYTF
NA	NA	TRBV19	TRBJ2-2	TGTGCCAGTAGTACGGGGGCCGGCACCGGGGAGCTGTTTTTT	CASSTGAGTGELFF
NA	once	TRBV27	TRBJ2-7	TGTGCCAGCAGTTTAAGAAGTAGAGGGCTTGCAGGGGCCTACGAGCAGTACTTC	CASSLRSRGLAGAYEQYF
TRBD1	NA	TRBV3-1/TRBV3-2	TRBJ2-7	TGTGCCCCCTATCGGACAGGGGGTCTCGAGCAGTACTTC	CAPYRTGGLEQYF
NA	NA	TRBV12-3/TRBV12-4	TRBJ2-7	TGTGCCAGCAGTTTCGGGTTCGAGCAGTACTTC	CASSFGFEQYF
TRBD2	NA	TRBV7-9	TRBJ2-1	TGTGCCAGCAGCCTCCGGTTCCTACTAGCGGGGAATTACAATGAGCAGTTCTTC	CASSLRFLLAGNYNEQFF
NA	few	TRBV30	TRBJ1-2	TGTGCCTGGAGCAGAAATGGGGGGAATGGCTACACCTTC	CAWSRNGGNGYTF
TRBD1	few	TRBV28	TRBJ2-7	TGTGCCAGCAGACGAGGGGGCTTGGAGTCCTACGAGCAGTACTTC	CASRRGGLESYEQYF
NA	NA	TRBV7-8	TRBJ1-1	TGTGCCAGCAGCTTGCAGGGGACGAACACTGAAGCTTTCTTT	CASSLQGTNTEAFF
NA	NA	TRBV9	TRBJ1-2	TGTGCCATCGCAGGGGCAGTCGGAAATGGCTACACCTTC	CAIAGAVGNGYTF
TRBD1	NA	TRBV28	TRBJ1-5	TGTGCCAGCACCCCCGGGACAGGGGGTCAGCCCCAGCATTTT	CASTPGTGGQPQHF